One TCR beta chain is described in this entry. It has no known antigen specificity. No much larger clone is present one base from it, and per-base qualities are unavailable. The source of the sample is a study of T cell changes during pregnancy in multiple sclerosis (dated by TCRdb to the late 2010s). As for the study more broadly: The study looked at changes in the T cell repertoire across pregnancy in women with multiple sclerosis.

To prepare the library, the immunoSEQ multiplex PCR assay was applied. TCRdb re-hosts the immuneACCESS table, in-frame sequences only. Its copies lack some clones; in the studies checked, an unresolved V gene accounts for under half of them, and the cause for the rest is not known. For this sample the table gives around 30,000 clones, of which 85% to 90% were detected only once. The ten largest account for approximately 8% of the sample. Based on the germline V gene, the CDR1 and CDR2 sequences are SGDLS and YYNGEE. Cut back by 0 bases and 5 bases, the V and J ends lie 8 bases apart. Its CDR3 holds 13 amino acids, cysteine through phenylalanine. The read is trimmed to its CDR3 DNA, 39 bases read in frame from base 1.

This TCR derives from a female donor with multiple sclerosis, enrolled in a pregnancy study. The chain is encoded by TRBV9 joined to TRBJ1-1, with the D gene call left open. Material: CD8+ T cells from peripheral blood mononuclear cells, obtained after pregnancy. The DNA reads TGTGCCAGCAGCGTAGAGCTCCTAACTGAAGCTTTCTTT. Translated, it reads CASSVELLTEAFF.